This T cell receptor (beta chain) was profiled in a study of graft-versus-host responses after intestinal transplantation. Study-level results: GvH clonotypes were identified within recipient marrow, with a subset emerging first in ileum or blood.

Turning to this clone: Its cognate antigen is unknown.

Produced via immunoSEQ multiplex PCR; TCRdb's table is partial and in-frame only. The sample lists some 26,000 clones, approximately 93% seen once, with about 0.55% in the top ten. The CDR3 spans 15 residues. The germline V and J ends were trimmed by 2 bases and 3 bases, with 12 bases remaining between them. The germline gives CDR1 SGHRS, CDR2 YFSETQ. The starting material was PBMCs, obtained 156 days after intestinal transplant. This sequence was found in a human patient who received an intestinal transplant, so some T cells may come from the graft donor. J is TRBJ2-1 and V is TRBV5-1, with D unclear. The CDR3, as DNA: TGCGCCAGCAGCTTCCAGGATCTAAGCTACAATGAGCAGTTCTTC. It translates to CASSFQDLSYNEQFF.